One sample yielded the 29 T cell receptor beta chains listed below, sequenced in a study of identical twins. One entry per CDR3 protein results from TCRdb running MiXCR on the 5' RACE reads. The sample has fewer than 500,000 distinct CDR3 sequences, roughly an eighth seen once. These same records also appear under a second study, on yellow fever vaccine responses in identical twins.

The sequenced material came from CD4+ T cells sorted from blood. Every receptor here comes from a woman aged 18-30 years in good health.

This sequence joins TRBV5-1 and TRBJ2-5; 7 bases line up with TRBD1. V lost 1 base and J lost 1; bases outside the gene matches: 4. CDR3 length: 15 residues. Germline loops: CDR1 SGHRS, CDR2 YFSETQ. The CDR3 here is CASSLQQGTQETQYF. CDR3 in DNA: TGCGCCAGCAGCTTGCAACAGGGGACCCAAGAGACCCAGTACTTC.

The V call is TRBV29-1, the J call TRBJ2-3; TRBD2 aligns across 7 bases. Unmatched junction bases numbered 1, after V lost 4 bases and J lost 0 bases. The CDR3 consists of 13 residues. Germline CDR1 is SQVTM and CDR2 is ANQGSEA. DNA for the CDR3: TGCAGCGTTGCAGCGGGGAGCACAGATACGCAGTATTTT. Protein sequence: CSVAAGSTDTQYF.

Comment on this clonotype: A read error is possible here, since a much larger clone lies one base away. The V and J genes are TRBV25-1 and TRBJ2-7; no clear D gene. V lost 5 bases and J 2 bases, leaving 7 bases between the germline ends. Germline CDR1 MGHDK, CDR2 SYGVNS. CDR3 length: 12 amino acids. The CDR3 DNA reads as TGTGCCAGCAGTTTAATGGCCTACGAGCAGTACTTC. As protein: CASSLMAYEQYF.

This clonotype was counted between two and nine times. The chain is built from TRBV7-2 and TRBJ1-1, with D unclear. Germline V gene lookup returns CDR1 SGHTA and CDR2 FQGNSA. The CDR3 covers 15 residues. The V gene lost 3 bases and the J gene lost 1 base, with 12 bases spanning the gap. CDR3 residues: CASSLLASANTEAFF. The CDR3 bases are TGTGCCAGCAGCTTGCTTGCGTCGGCGAACACTGAAGCTTTCTTT.

The chain joins TRBV7-6 to TRBJ1-4; 9 bases line up with TRBD1. The V and J ends lost 4 bases and 7 bases, in that order; junction bases with no gene match: 4. Germline V CDR1 and CDR2: SGHVS, FNYEAQ. The CDR3 extends over 14 amino acids. CDR3 amino acids: CASSYRGRTEKLFF. The CDR3 coding sequence is TGTGCCAGCAGCTACAGGGGGCGTACTGAAAAACTGTTTTTT.

The rearrangement joins TRBV18 to TRBJ2-1; tentative D call: TRBD1 (6 bases). The ends were cut back, 5 bases at V and 4 bases at J, with 12 bases in the middle. Germline CDR1 KGHSH, CDR2 LQKENI. CDR3 length equals 14 residues. The CDR3 loop is CASSSGQFYNEQFF. In DNA, the CDR3 is TGTGCCAGCTCATCAGGACAGTTTTACAATGAGCAGTTCTTC.

This clonotype turned up a few times. This chain joins TRBV6-1 and TRBJ1-6; D call uncertain. The length of the CDR3 is 16 residues. V lost 6 bases, J lost 8 bases, and 20 bases lay in between. Germline values: CDR1 MNHNS, CDR2 SASEGT. The CDR3: CASSERSGAAHSPLHF. DNA for the CDR3: TGTGCCAGCAGCGAACGGTCGGGTGCCGCGCATTCACCCCTCCACTTT.

This sequence joins TRBV7-9 and TRBJ1-1; 10 bases map to TRBD1. Per germline, CDR1 SEHNR and CDR2 FQNEAQ (reference sequence). The CDR3 has 14 amino acids. V lost 5 bases to trimming and J lost 8 bases; unmatched junction nucleotides: 8. The CDR3 loop reads CASSQDRGSREAFF. The CDR3 DNA follows: TGTGCCAGCAGCCAGGACAGGGGGTCTCGCGAAGCTTTCTTT. Full variable domain (remainder filled in from reference TRBV7-9 and TRBJ1-1): DTGVSQNPRHKITKRGQNVTFRCDPISEHNRLYWYRQTLGQGPEFLTYFQNEAQLEKSRLLSDRFSAERPKGSFSTLEIQRTEQGDSAMYLCASSQDRGSREAFFGQGTRLTVV.

This clonotype has only a few counts. The V call is TRBV28, the J call TRBJ2-7; 12 nucleotides match TRBD1. V trimming: 5 bases; J trimming: 2 bases; junction bases outside the gene matches: 10. There are 17 residues in the CDR3. Germline V CDR1 and CDR2: MDHEN, SYDVKM. The CDR3 region is CASSLGTGGPTTYEQYF. The CDR3 nucleotides read TGTGCCAGCAGTCTAGGGACAGGGGGCCCTACTACCTACGAGCAGTACTTC.

This clonotype was recorded at least ten times. The V gene is TRBV5-1, the J gene TRBJ2-4, with 11 bases lining up with TRBD1. J gave up 8 bases and V 1 base, and 2 bases lay outside the gene matches. This CDR3 region has 14 residues. Germline lookup yields CDR1 SGHRS and CDR2 YFSETQ. The DNA of the CDR3 is TGCGCCAGCAGCTTGCCGGGACAGGGGGACATTCAGTACTTC. It is translated as CASSLPGQGDIQYF.

The chain recombines TRBV6-1 with TRBJ2-7, with D perhaps matching TRBD1 or TRBD2 (5 bases each). Germline V CDR1 and CDR2: MNHNS, SASEGT. This CDR3 contains 15 residues. Trimming removed 8 bases from V and 3 bases from J, with 20 bases in between. The CDR3 sequence: CASPEGLGSNYEQYF. As DNA, the CDR3 is TGTGCCAGCCCAGAGGGGCTTGGGTCCAACTACGAGCAGTACTTC.

The table lists this clonotype with a count of one. J is TRBJ2-5 and V is TRBV12-3 or TRBV12-4; tentative D call: TRBD1 (6 bases). The CDR3 contains 11 residues. V was pared by 8 bases and J by 4 bases, with 8 bases between. The CDR3 sequence is CASGGLETQYF. The DNA for the CDR3 is TGTGCCAGCGGGGGCCTAGAGACCCAGTACTTC.

The table lists this clonotype with a few counts. The CDR3 loop reads CASSPLDTQYF. The CDR3 bases are TGTGCCAGCAGCCCCTTGGATACGCAGTATTTT. This rearrangement joins TRBV6-6 to TRBJ2-3; D is ambiguous. Trimming removed 6 bases at V and 6 bases at J, with 7 bases between. Germline V lookup: CDR1 MNHNY, CDR2 SVGAGI (reference sequence). CDR3 size: 11 residues.

The chain uses TRBV18 and TRBJ2-1; 7 bases fit TRBD2. The length of the CDR3 is 12 residues. The ends lost 2 bases at V and 13 bases at J; junction bases unmatched: 5. The germline V gene has CDR1 KGHSH and CDR2 LQKENI. For the CDR3, the DNA is TGTGCCAGCTCACCATGGGAGGGAGAACAGTTCTTC. As protein: CASSPWEGEQFF.

The rearrangement joins TRBV6-2 or TRBV6-3 to TRBJ1-5; no definite D call. This CDR3 comprises 12 residues. The V end was cut by 4 bases, the J end by 9 bases, with 10 bases between. CDR1 MNHEY and CDR2 SVGEGT come from the germline V gene. The CDR3 DNA is TGTGCCAGCAGTTTCCTTAGGTTGCCCCAGCATTTT. This sequence encodes CASSFLRLPQHF.

This clonotype came up many times. The chain employs TRBV16 and TRBJ1-6, with D possibly matching TRBD1 (6 bases). Per germline, CDR1 KGHSY and CDR2 FQNENV. With 1 base removed from V and 18 bases from J, the gap between germline ends came to 13 bases. The CDR3 contains 12 residues. The CDR3 spells CASSQFRGTHHF. CDR3 nucleotides: TGTGCCAGCAGCCAATTCCGGGGGACACACCACTTT.

There are a few counts of this clonotype. The chain has TRBV5-1 and TRBJ1-6; D unresolved. Germline loops: CDR1 SGHRS, CDR2 YFSETQ. Between the trimmed V and J ends, which lost 0 bases and 9 bases, there was a span of 13 bases. The CDR3 runs 15 residues. CDR3 residues: CASSLAMENTSPLHF. CDR3 DNA sequence: TGCGCCAGCAGCTTGGCCATGGAGAATACTTCACCCCTCCACTTT.

The gene calls are TRBV11-2 and TRBJ2-7; maybe TRBD1 (6 bases). V lost 4 bases and J 1 base, leaving 14 bases between the germline ends. The germline V gene encodes CDR1 SGHAT and CDR2 FQNNGV. This CDR3 is 15 amino acids long. The CDR3 reads CASSSVTGSSYEQYF. The CDR3 DNA follows: TGTGCCAGCAGCTCGGTGACAGGTAGTTCCTACGAGCAGTACTTC.

The chain couples TRBV20-1 to TRBJ2-4, with D possibly being TRBD2 (6 bases). CDR3 length: 16 amino acids. The germline V and J ends were trimmed by 5 bases and 2 bases, with 19 bases remaining between them. CDR1 is DFQATT, CDR2 SNEGSKA, per germline (reference sequence). Here the CDR3 DNA reads TGCAGTGCTTTTCAGGACTGGAGGGAAACCAAAAACATTCAGTACTTC. Its translation: CSAFQDWRETKNIQYF.

This clonotype was observed a handful of times. The chain joins TRBV11-2 to TRBJ2-1, with 7 bases fitting TRBD2. The CDR3 has 14 amino acids. J lost 5 bases, V lost 7 bases, and 8 bases had no gene match. Germline CDR1 and CDR2: SGHAT and FQNNGV. The CDR3 region has the DNA TGTGCCAGCAATACGGGACTACTGAACAATGAGCAGTTCTTC. Amino acid sequence: CASNTGLLNNEQFF.

CDR3 amino acids: CSAGAGNTIYF. The DNA of the CDR3 is TGCAGTGCCGGGGCTGGAAACACCATATATTTT. V gene TRBV20-1 combines with J gene TRBJ1-3; no clear D. The CDR3 consists of 11 residues. The germline CDR1 and CDR2 sequences are DFQATT and SNEGSKA (reference sequence). Trimming pared 6 bases from V and 2 bases from J, leaving 5 bases between.

This clonotype was detected only a few times. The CDR3 bases are TGCAGTGCTAGAGACTCCGGTGGCGGGGGGGGAAGCTCCTACAATGAGCAGTTCTTC. It encodes CSARDSGGGGGSSYNEQFF. This chain connects TRBV20-1 to TRBJ2-1, with 9 bases matching TRBD2. Germline trimming cut 0 bases from V and 0 bases from J; bases unmatched to any gene: 12. Germline lookup yields CDR1 DFQATT and CDR2 SNEGSKA (reference sequence). This CDR3 has 19 residues.

The rearrangement joins TRBV5-1 to TRBJ2-5; no reliable D call. The germline V and J ends were trimmed by 0 bases and 0 bases, with 6 bases remaining between them. CDR3 length: 14 amino acids. Germline V gene sequence: CDR1 SGHRS, CDR2 YFSETQ. The CDR3 reads CASSLESNQETQYF. For the CDR3, the DNA is TGCGCCAGCAGCTTGGAGAGTAACCAAGAGACCCAGTACTTC. Variable domain in full (rest from reference TRBV5-1 and TRBJ2-5): KAGVTQTPRYLIKTRGQQVTLSCSPISGHRSVSWYQQTPGQGLQFLFEYFSETQRNKGNFPGRFSGRQFSNSRSEMNVSTLELGDSALYLCASSLESNQETQYFGPGTRLLVL.

This chain connects TRBV7-3 to TRBJ2-7, with 12 positions matching TRBD1. The V and J ends lost 2 bases and 3 bases, in that order; junction bases with no gene match: 5. Germline V gene lookup returns CDR1 SGHTA and CDR2 FQGTGA. There are 16 residues in the CDR3. CDR3 coding DNA: TGTGCCAGCAGCTTAGAAGGGACAGGGGGCTTCTACGAGCAGTACTTC. Residues: CASSLEGTGGFYEQYF.

This clonotype was counted a few times. The rearrangement joins TRBV20-1 to TRBJ2-3; 13 bases are shared with TRBD2. V was clipped by 5 bases and J by 4 bases; unmatched bases: 6. Germline V lookup: CDR1 DFQATT, CDR2 SNEGSKA (reference sequence). CDR3 length: 15 amino acids. CDR3 sequence (DNA): TGCAGTGCTCCCGAACTAGCGGGGGGGCCAGATACGCAGTATTTT. As protein: CSAPELAGGPDTQYF.

This clonotype has only a few counts. The chain couples TRBV18 to TRBJ1-5; D gene ambiguous. This CDR3 is built from 14 residues. The V end lost 6 bases, the J end lost 5 bases, and 14 bases lay between the germline ends. The germline gives CDR1 KGHSH, CDR2 LQKENI. Written as DNA, the CDR3 is TGTGCCAGCTCGACTAACCTTGGGGATCAGCCCCAGCATTTT. Its translation: CASSTNLGDQPQHF.

This clonotype was detected ten times or more. The rearrangement uses TRBV12-3 or TRBV12-4 and TRBJ1-4; no reliable D call. The CDR3 is 13 amino acids. The V end was cut by 6 bases, the J end by 8 bases, with 13 bases between. DNA for the CDR3: TGTGCCAGCAGACCTTTTACGGAGGAAAAACTGTTTTTT. Its translation is CASRPFTEEKLFF.

There are many counts of this clonotype. V and J are TRBV7-9 and TRBJ2-7; D perhaps matches TRBD1 (5 bases). CDR1 is SEHNR, CDR2 FQNEAQ, per germline (reference sequence). Trimming removed 1 base at V and 3 bases at J, with 16 bases between. The CDR3 has 16 residues. The CDR3 region is CASSLERGVSVYEQYF. The CDR3 DNA follows: TGTGCCAGCAGCTTAGAAAGGGGCGTATCTGTCTACGAGCAGTACTTC. The complete variable domain, with remaining parts taken from reference TRBV7-9 and TRBJ2-7, reads DTGVSQNPRHKITKRGQNVTFRCDPISEHNRLYWYRQTLGQGPEFLTYFQNEAQLEKSRLLSDRFSAERPKGSFSTLEIQRTEQGDSAMYLCASSLERGVSVYEQYFGPGTRLTVT.

The table lists this clonotype with a few counts. This chain uses TRBV27 with TRBJ2-1, with 11 bases lining up with TRBD2. This CDR3 is built from 16 residues. The V and J ends lost 6 bases and 4 bases, in that order; junction bases with no gene match: 8. Germline-derived CDR1 and CDR2 are MNHEY and SMNVEV (reference sequence). CDR3 residues: CASRMGGTSGYNEQFF. CDR3 in DNA: TGTGCCAGCAGGATGGGGGGGACTAGCGGATACAATGAGCAGTTCTTC.